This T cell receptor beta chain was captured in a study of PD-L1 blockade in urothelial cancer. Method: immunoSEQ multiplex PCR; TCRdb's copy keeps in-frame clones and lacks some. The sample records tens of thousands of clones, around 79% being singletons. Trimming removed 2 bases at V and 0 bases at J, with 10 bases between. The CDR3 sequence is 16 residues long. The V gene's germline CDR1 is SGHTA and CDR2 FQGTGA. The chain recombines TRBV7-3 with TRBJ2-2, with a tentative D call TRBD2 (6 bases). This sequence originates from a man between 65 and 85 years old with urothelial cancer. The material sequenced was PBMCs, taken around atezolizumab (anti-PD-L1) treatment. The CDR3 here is CASSLLGTANTGELFF. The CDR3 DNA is TGTGCCAGCAGCTTACTCGGGACTGCGAACACCGGGGAGCTGTTTTTT.